The entry below gives a single T cell receptor beta chain sequence along with its context. Antigen unknown. Findings and limits, study-wide: Greatest tumor Treg TCR overlap was with tumor naive CD4+ cells.

Constant-region reverse primers amplified full-length variable regions, followed by semi-nested Nested Universal Primer A PCR. TCRdb itself ran the 5' RACE reads through MiXCR, one entry per CDR3 protein. Of 20,000 to 25,000 distinct CDR3 sequences in the sample, roughly 33% are singletons; the top ten hold about 2.4%. The CDR3 has 14 residues. Trimming at V came to 4 bases and at J to 5 bases, leaving 9 bases not matched to a gene. Per germline, CDR1 SGHRS and CDR2 YFSETQ. Purified naive CD4+ T cells were depleted of CD25+ Tregs. The receptor's source is a female donor with breast cancer. Specimen: tumor-infiltrating naive CD4+ T cells sorted from the breast tumor. This sample's subset: naive CD4+ T cells, CD4+CD45RA+CD25-. The chain links TRBV5-1 to TRBJ2-7; 7 bases fit TRBD1. The CDR3 DNA sequence: TGCGCCAGCAGCGTCGGGACAGTGGTAGACGAGCAGTACTTC. Translating gives CASSVGTVVDEQYF.